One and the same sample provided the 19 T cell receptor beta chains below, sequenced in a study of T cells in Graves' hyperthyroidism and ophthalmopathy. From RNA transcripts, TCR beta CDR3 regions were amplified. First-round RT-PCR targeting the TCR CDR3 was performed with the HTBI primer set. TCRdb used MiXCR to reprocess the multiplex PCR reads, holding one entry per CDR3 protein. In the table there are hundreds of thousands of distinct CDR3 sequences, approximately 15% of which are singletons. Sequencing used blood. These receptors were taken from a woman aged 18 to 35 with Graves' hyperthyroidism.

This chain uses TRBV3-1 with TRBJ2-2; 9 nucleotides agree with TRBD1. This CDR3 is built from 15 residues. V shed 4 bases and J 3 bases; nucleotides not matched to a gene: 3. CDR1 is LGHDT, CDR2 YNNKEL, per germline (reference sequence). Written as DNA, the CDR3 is TGTGCCAGCAGCCGGGGACAGGGCTACACCGGGGAGCTGTTTTTT. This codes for CASSRGQGYTGELFF.

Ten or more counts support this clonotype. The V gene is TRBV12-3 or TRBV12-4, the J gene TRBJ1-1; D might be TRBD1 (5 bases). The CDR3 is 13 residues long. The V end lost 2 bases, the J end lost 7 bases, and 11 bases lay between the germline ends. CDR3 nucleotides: TGTGCCAGCAGTTTAATGGGGGGGGATGAAGCTTTCTTT. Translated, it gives CASSLMGGDEAFF.

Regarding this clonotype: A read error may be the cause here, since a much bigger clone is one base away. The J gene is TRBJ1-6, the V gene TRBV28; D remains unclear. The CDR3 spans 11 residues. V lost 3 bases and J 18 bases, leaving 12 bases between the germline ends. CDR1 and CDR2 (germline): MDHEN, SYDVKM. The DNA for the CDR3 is TGTGCCAGCAGTTTGGGATCACTCCCCCACTTT. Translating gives CASSLGSLPHF.

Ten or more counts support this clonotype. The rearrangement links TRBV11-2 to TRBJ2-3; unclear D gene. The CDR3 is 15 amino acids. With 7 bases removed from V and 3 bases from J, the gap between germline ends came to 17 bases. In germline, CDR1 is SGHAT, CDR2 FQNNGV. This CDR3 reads CASTPETGFTDTQYF. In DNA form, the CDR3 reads TGTGCCAGCACCCCCGAGACGGGTTTTACAGATACGCAGTATTTT.

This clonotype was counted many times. DNA of the CDR3: TGTGCCAGCAGTCCTACAGGGGTCGGACTAGCGGGAGGCCGCTACGAGCAGTACTTC. This encodes CASSPTGVGLAGGRYEQYF. The rearrangement uses TRBV6-1 and TRBJ2-7, with 14 positions matching TRBD2. Trimming removed 5 bases from V and 3 bases from J; junction bases left unmatched: 15. The CDR3 is 19 residues long. Germline CDR1 is MNHNS and CDR2 is SASEGT.

The CDR3 here is CASSQTGKGNYEQYF. DNA for the CDR3: TGTGCCAGCAGCCAGACAGGGAAAGGGAACTACGAGCAGTACTTC. The rearrangement joins TRBV3-1 to TRBJ2-7, with 7 bases that match TRBD1. The CDR3 is 15 amino acids. The V segment lost 3 bases and the J segment 3 bases; nucleotides outside the gene matches: 8. CDR1 is LGHDT, CDR2 YNNKEL, per germline (reference sequence).

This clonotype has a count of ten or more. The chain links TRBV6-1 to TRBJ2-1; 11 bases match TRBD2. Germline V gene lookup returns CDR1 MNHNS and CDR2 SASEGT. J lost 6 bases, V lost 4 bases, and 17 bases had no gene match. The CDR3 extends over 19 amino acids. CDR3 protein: CASSAGLAGGPALINEQFF. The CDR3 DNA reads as TGTGCCAGCAGTGCCGGGCTAGCGGGGGGACCCGCACTAATCAATGAGCAGTTCTTC.

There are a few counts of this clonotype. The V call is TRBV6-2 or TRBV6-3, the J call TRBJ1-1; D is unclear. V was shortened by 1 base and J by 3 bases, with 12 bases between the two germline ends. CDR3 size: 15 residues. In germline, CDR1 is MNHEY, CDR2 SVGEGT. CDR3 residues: CASSYFFTRDTEAFF. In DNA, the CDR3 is TGTGCCAGCAGTTACTTTTTTACGAGAGACACTGAAGCTTTCTTT.

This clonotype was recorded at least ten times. The DNA of the CDR3 is TGTGCCAGCAACCCTACACAGGGTAGGGGTCAGCCCCAGCATTTT. This encodes CASNPTQGRGQPQHF. The chain is built from TRBV6-1 and TRBJ1-5; possible D gene TRBD1, 6 bases. Germline values: CDR1 MNHNS, CDR2 SASEGT. This CDR3 contains 15 residues. The V end lost 7 bases, the J end lost 6 bases, and 19 bases lay between the germline ends.

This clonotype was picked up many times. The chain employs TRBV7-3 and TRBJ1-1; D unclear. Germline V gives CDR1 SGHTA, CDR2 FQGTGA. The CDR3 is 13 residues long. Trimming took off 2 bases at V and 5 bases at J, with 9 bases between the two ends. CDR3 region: CASSLFVSTEAFF. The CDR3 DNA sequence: TGTGCCAGCAGCTTATTCGTCTCGACTGAAGCTTTCTTT.

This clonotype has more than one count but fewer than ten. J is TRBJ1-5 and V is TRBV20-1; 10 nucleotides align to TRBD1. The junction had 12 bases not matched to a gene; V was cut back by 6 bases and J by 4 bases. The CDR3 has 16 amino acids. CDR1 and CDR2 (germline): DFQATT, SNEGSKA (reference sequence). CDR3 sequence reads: CSASRQGALRNQPQHF. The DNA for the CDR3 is TGCAGTGCCTCTCGACAGGGGGCTTTAAGGAATCAGCCCCAGCATTTT.

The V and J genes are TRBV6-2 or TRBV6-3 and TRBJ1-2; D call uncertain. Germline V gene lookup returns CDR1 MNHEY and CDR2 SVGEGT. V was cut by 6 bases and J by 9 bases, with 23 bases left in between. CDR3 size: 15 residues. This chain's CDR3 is CASRQPGSLTGSYTF. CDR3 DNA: TGTGCCAGCAGACAACCGGGAAGCCTAACCGGCAGCTACACCTTC.

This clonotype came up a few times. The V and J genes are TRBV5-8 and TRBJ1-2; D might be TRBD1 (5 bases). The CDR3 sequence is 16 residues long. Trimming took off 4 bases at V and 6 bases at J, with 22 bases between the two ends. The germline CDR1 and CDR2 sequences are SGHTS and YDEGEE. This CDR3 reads CASSPGGASGIHGYTF. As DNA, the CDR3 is TGTGCCAGCAGCCCGGGAGGGGCCAGTGGTATTCATGGCTACACCTTC.

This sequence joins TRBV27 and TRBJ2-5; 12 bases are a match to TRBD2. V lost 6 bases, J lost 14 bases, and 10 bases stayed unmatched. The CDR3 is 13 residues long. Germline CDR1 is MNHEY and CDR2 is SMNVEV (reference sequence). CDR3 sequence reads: CASSPTGLAGIYF. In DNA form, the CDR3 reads TGTGCCAGCAGCCCGACCGGACTAGCGGGAATCTACTTC.

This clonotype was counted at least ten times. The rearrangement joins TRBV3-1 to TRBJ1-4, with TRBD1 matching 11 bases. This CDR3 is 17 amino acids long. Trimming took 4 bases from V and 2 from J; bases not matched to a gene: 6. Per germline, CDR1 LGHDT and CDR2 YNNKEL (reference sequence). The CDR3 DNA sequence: TGTGCCAGCAGCCCCAGGACAGGGGGCGCGACTAATGAAAAACTGTTTTTT. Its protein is CASSPRTGGATNEKLFF.

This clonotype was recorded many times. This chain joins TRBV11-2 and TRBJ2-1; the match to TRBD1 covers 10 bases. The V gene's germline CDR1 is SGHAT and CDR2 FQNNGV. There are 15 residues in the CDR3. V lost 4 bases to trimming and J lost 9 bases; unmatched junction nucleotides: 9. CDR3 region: CASSSPGTGESEQFF. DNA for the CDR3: TGTGCCAGCAGCTCGCCCGGGACAGGGGAATCTGAGCAGTTCTTC.

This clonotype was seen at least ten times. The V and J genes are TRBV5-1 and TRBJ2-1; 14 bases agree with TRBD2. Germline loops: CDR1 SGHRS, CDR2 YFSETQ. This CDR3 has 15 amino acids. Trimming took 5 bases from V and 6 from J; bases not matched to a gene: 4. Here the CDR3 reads CASSSGLAGGNEQFF. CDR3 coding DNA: TGCGCCAGCAGTTCTGGACTAGCGGGAGGCAATGAGCAGTTCTTC.

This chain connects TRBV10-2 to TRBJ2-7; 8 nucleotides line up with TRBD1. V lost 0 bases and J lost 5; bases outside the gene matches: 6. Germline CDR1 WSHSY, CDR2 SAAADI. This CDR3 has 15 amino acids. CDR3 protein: CASSESTGAGDEQYF. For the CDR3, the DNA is TGCGCCAGCAGTGAGTCGACAGGGGCAGGGGACGAGCAGTACTTC.

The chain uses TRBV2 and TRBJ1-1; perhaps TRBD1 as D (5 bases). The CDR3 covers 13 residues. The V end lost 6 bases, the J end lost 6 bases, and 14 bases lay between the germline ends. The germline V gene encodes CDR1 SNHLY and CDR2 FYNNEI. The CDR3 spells CASSLTENAEAFF. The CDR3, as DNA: TGTGCCAGCAGCCTGACAGAAAACGCTGAAGCTTTCTTT.